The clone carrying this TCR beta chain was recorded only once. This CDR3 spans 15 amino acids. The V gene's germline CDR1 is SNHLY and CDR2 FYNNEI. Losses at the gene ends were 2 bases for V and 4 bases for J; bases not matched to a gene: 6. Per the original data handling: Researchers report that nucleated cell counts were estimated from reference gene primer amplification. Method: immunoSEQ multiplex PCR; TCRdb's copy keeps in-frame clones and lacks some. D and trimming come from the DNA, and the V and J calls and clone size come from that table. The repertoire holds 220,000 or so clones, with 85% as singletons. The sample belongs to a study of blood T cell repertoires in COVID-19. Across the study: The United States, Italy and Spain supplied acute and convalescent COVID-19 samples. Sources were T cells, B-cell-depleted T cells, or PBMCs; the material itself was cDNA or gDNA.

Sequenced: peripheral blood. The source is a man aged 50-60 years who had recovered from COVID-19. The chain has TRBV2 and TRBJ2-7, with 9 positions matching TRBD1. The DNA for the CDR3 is TGTGCCAGCAGTGAAAGGGACAGGGTAAGGTACGAGCAGTACTTC. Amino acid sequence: CASSERDRVRYEQYF.